This T cell receptor (beta chain) was identified during a study of spatial heterogeneity in lung cancer. This clonotype occurred many times. CDR1 is KGHDR, CDR2 SFDVKD, per germline. This CDR3 comprises 15 residues. V lost 7 bases, J lost 3 bases, and 14 bases lay in between. MiXCR, applied by TCRdb to the 5' RACE reads, yields one record per CDR3 protein. The profile shows over 50,000 distinct CDR3 sequences, 6.3% of them singletons. Time point indicated: sample taken at primary tumor resection. The specimen comprised PBMCs, sampled at surgery. The gene calls are TRBV24-1 and TRBJ2-2; no reliable D call. This TCR derives from a female donor with early-stage non-small cell lung cancer. The CDR3 nucleotides read TGTGCCACCAGGGTCGAGGCGGCGGACACCGGGGAGCTGTTTTTT. This translates into CATRVEAADTGELFF.